Below are 30 T cell receptor beta chains sequenced from a single sample in a study of CD8 T cells in Susac syndrome. A quantity of roughly 0.5 to 1 ug RNA underwent reverse transcription using random hexamers. TCRdb passed the immunoSEQ multiplex PCR reads through MiXCR, listing each CDR3 protein once. Of 160,000 or so distinct CDR3 sequences in the sample, about 92% were seen once. The sequenced sample was CD4+ T cells from PBMCs. The receptors shown here come from a human donor in good health.

The gene calls are TRBV6-2 or TRBV6-3 and TRBJ2-7, with 7 bases aligning to TRBD1. The germline gives CDR1 MNHEY, CDR2 SVGEGT. J gave up 0 bases and V 6 bases, and 5 bases lay outside the gene matches. This CDR3 comprises 14 residues. The CDR3 sequence is CASREQGTSYEQYF. CDR3 nucleotide sequence: TGTGCCAGCAGGGAACAGGGGACCTCCTACGAGCAGTACTTC.

This clonotype has just one count. This chain uses TRBV30 with TRBJ2-3; no clear D gene. This CDR3 spans 10 amino acids. Germline CDR1 is GTSNPN and CDR2 is SVGIG (reference sequence). V was pared by 2 bases and J by 11 bases, with 8 bases between. DNA for the CDR3: TGTGCCTGGAGTTCGAAACGGCAGTATTTT. It yields the protein CAWSSKRQYF.

The CDR3 sequence is CSARDQMDTEAFF. The CDR3 nucleotides read TGCAGTGCTAGAGATCAGATGGACACTGAAGCTTTCTTT. This sequence joins TRBV20-1 and TRBJ1-1, with D unclear. This CDR3 region has 13 residues. Germline V lookup: CDR1 DFQATT, CDR2 SNEGSKA (reference sequence). V lost 0 bases and J 3 bases, leaving 8 bases between the germline ends.

This rearrangement joins TRBV7-2 to TRBJ1-5, with a tentative D call TRBD1 (5 bases). Germline CDR1 SGHTA, CDR2 FQGNSA. The CDR3 runs to 15 residues. The V end lost 1 base, the J end lost 0 bases, and 7 bases lay between the germline ends. CDR3 DNA: TGTGCCAGCAGCTTAGGGGGCTTTAGCAATCAGCCCCAGCATTTT. The encoded protein is CASSLGGFSNQPQHF.

The chain joins TRBV24-1 to TRBJ2-2; 8 positions match TRBD1. CDR1 is KGHDR, CDR2 SFDVKD, per germline. This CDR3 is 16 amino acids long. V gave up 3 bases and J gave up 0 bases; unmatched junction bases: 2. CDR3 region: CATSDPGGANTGELFF. CDR3 in DNA: TGTGCCACCAGTGATCCAGGGGGCGCGAACACCGGGGAGCTGTTTTTT.

This chain uses TRBV20-1 with TRBJ2-4, with a weak D call TRBD1 (5 bases). CDR1 is DFQATT and CDR2 is SNEGSKA in the germline V gene (reference sequence). There are 14 residues in the CDR3. Trimming removed 1 base at V and 8 bases at J, with 15 bases between. The CDR3 reads CSARGYPGKDIQYF. In nucleotides, the CDR3 is TGCAGTGCTAGAGGGTACCCAGGGAAGGACATTCAGTACTTC.

The chain links TRBV3-1 to TRBJ1-1; D is unclear. CDR1 is LGHDT, CDR2 YNNKEL, per germline (reference sequence). This CDR3 spans 16 amino acids. Trimming cost V 4 bases and J 1 base, with 16 bases left between them. CDR3 residues: CASSRFISGRNTEAFF. The DNA for the CDR3 is TGTGCCAGCAGCCGCTTCATCTCCGGGAGGAACACTGAAGCTTTCTTT.

The chain carries TRBV30 and TRBJ1-1, with a tentative D call TRBD1 (6 bases). The germline V gene encodes CDR1 GTSNPN and CDR2 SVGIG (reference sequence). V gave up 4 bases and J gave up 4 bases, with 16 bases separating them. The CDR3 spans 14 residues. For the CDR3, the DNA is TGTGCCTGGAACAGGGTCGGGCGAGGCACTGAAGCTTTCTTT. It is translated as CAWNRVGRGTEAFF. Together with reference TRBV30 and TRBJ1-1, the CDR3 gives the full variable domain: SQTIHQWPATLVQPVGSPLSLECTVEGTSNPNLYWYRQAAGRGLQLLFYSVGIGQISSEVPQNLSASRPQDRQFILSSKKLLLSDSGFYLCAWNRVGRGTEAFFGQGTRLTVV.

The table lists this clonotype with a count of one. The chain employs TRBV28 and TRBJ2-7; 7 bases match TRBD1. V trimming: 6 bases; J trimming: 3 bases; junction bases outside the gene matches: 8. The CDR3 consists of 14 residues. From germline, CDR1 is MDHEN and CDR2 SYDVKM. CDR3 bases: TGTGCCAGCAGACAGGGGACCGCTTACTACGAGCAGTACTTC. Amino acids: CASRQGTAYYEQYF. Full variable domain (outside the CDR3, taken from reference TRBV28 and TRBJ2-7): DVKVTQSSRYLVKRTGEKVFLECVQDMDHENMFWYRQDPGLGLRLIYFSYDVKMKEKGDIPEGYSVSREKKERFSLILESASTNQTSMYLCASRQGTAYYEQYFGPGTRLTVT.

V and J are TRBV5-1 and TRBJ2-7, with D tentatively TRBD1 (6 bases). Between the trimmed V and J ends, which lost 4 bases and 3 bases, there was a span of 14 bases. The CDR3 length is 14 residues. Germline CDR1 reads SGHRS; CDR2 reads YFSETQ. The DNA of the CDR3 is TGCGCCAGCAGCCCTACAGGGACCGTCTACGAGCAGTACTTC. Protein product: CASSPTGTVYEQYF.

The chain uses TRBV7-8 and TRBJ2-7; 9 bases fit TRBD1. CDR3 length: 15 amino acids. Germline V gene data show CDR1 as SGHVS and CDR2 as FQNEAQ. V shed 1 base and J 3 bases; nucleotides not matched to a gene: 4. For the CDR3, the DNA is TGTGCCAGCAGCTTAGACGCGACAGGGGGCTACGAGCAGTACTTC. This gives the protein CASSLDATGGYEQYF.

The chain employs TRBV29-1 and TRBJ1-1; the D is unclear. This CDR3 comprises 13 residues. V shed 4 bases and J shed 3 bases, with 12 bases lying between them. Germline-derived CDR1 and CDR2 are SQVTM and ANQGSEA. CDR3 protein: CSVGSSYYTEAFF. The CDR3 DNA follows: TGCAGCGTTGGATCCTCTTATTACACTGAAGCTTTCTTT.

The V gene is TRBV5-1, the J gene TRBJ2-1; TRBD1 or TRBD2 may be the D gene (5 bases each). CDR1 SGHRS and CDR2 YFSETQ come from the germline V gene. With 1 base removed from V and 0 bases from J, the gap between germline ends came to 14 bases. The CDR3 spans 17 residues. The CDR3 region is CASSLRIRDRSYNEQFF. CDR3 nucleotide sequence: TGCGCCAGCAGCTTGCGGATCAGGGACCGCTCCTACAATGAGCAGTTCTTC.

V usage is TRBV6-5 and J usage is TRBJ1-2, with 8 bases matching TRBD1. The CDR3 spans 17 residues. J gave up 5 bases and V 7 bases, and 18 bases lay outside the gene matches. CDR1 MNHEY and CDR2 SVGAGI come from the germline V gene. CDR3: CASKYWTGSLEGYGYTF. CDR3 coding DNA: TGTGCCAGCAAATACTGGACAGGGAGCCTAGAGGGGTATGGCTACACCTTC.

This clonotype was seen just once. The chain employs TRBV28 and TRBJ1-4, with D unclear. The germline CDR1 and CDR2 sequences are MDHEN and SYDVKM. Trimming stripped 4 bases from V and 1 base from J, with 10 bases between. The CDR3 runs 15 residues. The CDR3: CASSSYSQTNEKLFF. CDR3 nucleotide sequence: TGTGCCAGCAGTTCCTACAGCCAAACTAATGAAAAACTGTTTTTT.

The rearrangement uses TRBV7-3 and TRBJ2-5; 8 bases are a match to TRBD2. The CDR3 is made up of 15 amino acids. CDR1 and CDR2 (germline): SGHTA, FQGTGA. After removal of 2 bases from V and 1 base from J, the junction contained 3 bases not matched to a gene. CDR3 nucleotides: TGTGCCAGCAGCTTATCCGGGGGGGCCCAAGAGACCCAGTACTTC. It codes for CASSLSGGAQETQYF.

V is TRBV2 and J is TRBJ1-1; D gene unclear. There are 13 residues in the CDR3. The germline V gene has CDR1 SNHLY and CDR2 FYNNEI. V was pared by 1 base and J by 6 bases, with 9 bases between. This chain's CDR3 is CASSEVVSAEAFF. The CDR3 coding sequence is TGTGCCAGCAGTGAAGTGGTGAGCGCTGAAGCTTTCTTT.

The gene calls are TRBV10-3 and TRBJ1-1; D might be TRBD1 (5 bases). This CDR3 spans 13 amino acids. Per the germline V gene, CDR1 is ENHRY and CDR2 is SYGVKD. V lost 8 bases and J lost 2, with 12 bases in between. The CDR3 bases are TGTGCCATCGGGGGATCGTATAACACTGAAGCTTTCTTT. It specifies CAIGGSYNTEAFF.

The rearrangement joins TRBV5-1 to TRBJ2-5, with 7 bases fitting TRBD1. Germline V gene sequence: CDR1 SGHRS, CDR2 YFSETQ. V gave up 4 bases and J gave up 2 bases; unmatched junction bases: 5. CDR3 length: 14 amino acids. CDR3: CASSVGRGQETQYF. In DNA, the CDR3 is TGCGCCAGCAGCGTGGGCAGGGGGCAAGAGACCCAGTACTTC.

The chain couples TRBV27 to TRBJ2-2; D is possibly TRBD1 (6 bases). Trimming removed 6 bases from V and 7 bases from J, with 12 bases in between. Per the germline V gene, CDR1 is MNHEY and CDR2 is SMNVEV (reference sequence). This CDR3 is 13 amino acids long. CDR3 residues: CASRGEGVGELFF. The CDR3 DNA reads as TGTGCCAGCAGAGGTGAGGGGGTCGGGGAGCTGTTTTTT.

The chain has TRBV28 and TRBJ1-3; a weak D match, TRBD1 (6 bases). This CDR3 comprises 17 residues. V lost 3 bases and J 0 bases, leaving 15 bases between the germline ends. Germline values: CDR1 MDHEN, CDR2 SYDVKM. CDR3 nucleotide sequence: TGTGCCAGCAGTTTGGGCGGGGGCCTTGGCTCTGGAAACACCATATATTTT. It yields the protein CASSLGGGLGSGNTIYF.

CDR3 in amino acids: CASYWGQSTYNEQFF. The DNA for the CDR3 is TGTGCCAGCTATTGGGGACAGTCCACCTACAATGAGCAGTTCTTC. The chain combines TRBV28 with TRBJ2-1; TRBD1 aligns across 7 bases. This CDR3 contains 15 residues. The junction had 9 bases not matched to a gene; V was cut back by 8 bases and J by 2 bases. Per germline, CDR1 MDHEN and CDR2 SYDVKM.

DNA of the CDR3: TGTGCCATCAGCGAAGCGTTGGGGGTGGCCTACGAGCAGTACTTC. Its protein is CAISEALGVAYEQYF. The rearrangement uses TRBV10-3 and TRBJ2-7; the D call may be TRBD1 or TRBD2 (5 bases each). The CDR3 totals 15 residues. CDR1 and CDR2 from the germline V gene are ENHRY and SYGVKD. Between the trimmed V and J ends, which lost 6 bases and 2 bases, there was a span of 17 bases.

V is TRBV6-5 and J is TRBJ1-1; tentative D call: TRBD1 (5 bases). This CDR3 is built from 13 residues. The germline V gene encodes CDR1 MNHEY and CDR2 SVGAGI. V was cut by 7 bases and J by 7 bases, with 16 bases left in between. The CDR3 loop reads CASKWGPSIEAFF. The CDR3 DNA is TGTGCCAGCAAGTGGGGCCCCTCCATTGAAGCTTTCTTT.

The rearrangement uses TRBV28 and TRBJ2-1; D may be TRBD2 (6 bases). This CDR3 region has 15 residues. Per the germline V gene, CDR1 is MDHEN and CDR2 is SYDVKM. V dropped 3 bases and J dropped 5 bases, with 14 bases sitting between them. The CDR3 here is CASSLGGRFNNEQFF. CDR3 coding DNA: TGTGCCAGCAGTTTGGGAGGTCGATTCAACAATGAGCAGTTCTTC.

A single count supports this clonotype. The rearrangement uses TRBV20-1 and TRBJ2-1; D is unclear. CDR1 and CDR2 from the germline V gene are DFQATT and SNEGSKA (reference sequence). This CDR3 contains 15 residues. The V and J ends lost 6 bases and 6 bases respectively, with 21 bases between them. Here the CDR3 DNA reads TGCAGTGCCCCACCCCCTCTTCGGGTCGTCAATGAGCAGTTCTTC. Translation gives CSAPPPLRVVNEQFF.

The chain carries TRBV7-9 and TRBJ1-1; D is perhaps TRBD1 (6 bases). The CDR3 extends over 12 amino acids. Between the trimmed V and J ends, which lost 8 bases and 1 base, there was a span of 8 bases. Germline V gene data show CDR1 as SEHNR and CDR2 as FQNEAQ (reference sequence). The CDR3 reads CASHRENTEAFF. The CDR3 nucleotides are TGTGCCAGCCACAGGGAGAACACTGAAGCTTTCTTT.

This chain connects TRBV12-3 or TRBV12-4 to TRBJ2-7; 8 bases fit TRBD1. Trimming cost V 5 bases and J 7 bases; bases outside gene matches: 10. CDR3 length: 14 residues. DNA of the CDR3: TGTGCCAGCAGTCCGGGACAGGACCGCTTTGAGCAGTACTTC. Protein sequence: CASSPGQDRFEQYF.

This chain uses TRBV20-1 with TRBJ1-1; D remains unclear. Trimming removed 3 bases at V and 4 bases at J, with 12 bases between. The CDR3 runs to 13 residues. The germline CDR1 and CDR2 sequences are DFQATT and SNEGSKA (reference sequence). The chain's CDR3 is CSASGVRVTEAFF. The CDR3 DNA sequence: TGCAGTGCTAGTGGGGTAAGAGTCACTGAAGCTTTCTTT.

V and J are TRBV2 and TRBJ1-5, with D tentatively TRBD1 (5 bases). The CDR3 contains 15 residues. Germline CDR1 is SNHLY and CDR2 is FYNNEI. V was clipped by 3 bases and J by 0 bases, with 9 bases between them. CDR3: CASSEQGYSNQPQHF. CDR3 DNA sequence: TGTGCCAGCAGTGAGCAGGGCTATAGCAATCAGCCCCAGCATTTT.